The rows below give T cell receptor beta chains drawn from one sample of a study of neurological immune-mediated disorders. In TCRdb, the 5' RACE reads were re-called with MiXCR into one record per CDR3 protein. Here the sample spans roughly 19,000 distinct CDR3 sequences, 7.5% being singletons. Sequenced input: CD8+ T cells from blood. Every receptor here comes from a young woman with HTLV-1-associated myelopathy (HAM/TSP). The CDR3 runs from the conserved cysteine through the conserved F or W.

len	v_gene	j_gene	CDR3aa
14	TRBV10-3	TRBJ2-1	CATQMTDTYNEQFF
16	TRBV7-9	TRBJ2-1	CASSLDSGTSYNEQFF
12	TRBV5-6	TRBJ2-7	CASSRQGLEQYF
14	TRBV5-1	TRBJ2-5	CASRDVMIKETQYF
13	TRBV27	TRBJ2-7	CASSKGKSYEQYF
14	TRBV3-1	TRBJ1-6	CASSPRVEYSPLHF
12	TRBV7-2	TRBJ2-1	CASSFSRLEQFF
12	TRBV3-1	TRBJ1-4	CASRTGNEKLFF
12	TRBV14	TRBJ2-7	CASSQDYRERYF
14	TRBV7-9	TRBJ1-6	CASSWDREGSPLHF
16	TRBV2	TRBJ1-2	CASSDRGRPAGYGYTF
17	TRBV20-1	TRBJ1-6	CSARYDMETSYNSPLHF
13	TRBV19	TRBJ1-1	CASSRDGNTEAFF
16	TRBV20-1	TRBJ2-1	CSARTLAGEGFNEQFF
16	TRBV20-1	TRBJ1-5	CSARLEGRISNQPQHF
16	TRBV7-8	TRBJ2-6	CASGGTRRSGANVLTF
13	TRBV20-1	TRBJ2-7	CSATPGRTYEQYF